This TCR beta chain was sequenced during a study of shared T cell receptors in the human thymus. V lost 8 bases and J lost 7, with 6 bases in between. CDR3 length: 10 amino acids. Germline V gene sequence: CDR1 MGHDK, CDR2 SYGVNS. TCRdb keeps only in-frame clones here, not all; method: immunoSEQ multiplex PCR. The table has 500,000 to 850,000 clones, around 87% seen once. In addition, the sample was reused for a study of human thymus T cells. In that study: During corrective heart surgery, resections were taken, and the thymus tissue came from them.

The gene calls are TRBV25-1 and TRBJ2-1; D is possibly TRBD2 (5 bases). The source of this sequence is a boy in the first two years of life with a congenital heart defect. Sequenced material: thymocytes. The CDR3 DNA follows: TGTGCCAGCCGGGGAAATGAGCAGTTCTTC. Translated, it gives CASRGNEQFF.